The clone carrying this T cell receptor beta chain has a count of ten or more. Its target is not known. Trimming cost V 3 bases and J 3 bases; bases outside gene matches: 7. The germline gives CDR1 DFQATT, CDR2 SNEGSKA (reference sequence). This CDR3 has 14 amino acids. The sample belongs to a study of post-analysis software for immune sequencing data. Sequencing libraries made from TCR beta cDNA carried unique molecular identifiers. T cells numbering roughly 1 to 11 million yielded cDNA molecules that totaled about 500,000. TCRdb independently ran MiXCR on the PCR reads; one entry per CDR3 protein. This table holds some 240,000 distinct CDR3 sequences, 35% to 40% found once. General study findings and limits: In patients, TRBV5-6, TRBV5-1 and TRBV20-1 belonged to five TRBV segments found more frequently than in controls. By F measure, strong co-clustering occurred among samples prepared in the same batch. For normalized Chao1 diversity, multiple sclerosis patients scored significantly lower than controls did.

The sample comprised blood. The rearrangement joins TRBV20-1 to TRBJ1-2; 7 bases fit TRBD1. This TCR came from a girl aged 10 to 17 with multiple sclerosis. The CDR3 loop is CSARGDRDDYGYTF. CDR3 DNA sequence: TGCAGTGCTAGGGGAGACAGGGATGACTATGGCTACACCTTC.